This T cell receptor (beta chain) appears in the sequencing data of a study of shared clonotypes between healthy human individuals. Study in general: Three CD4 naive, three CD4 memory, two CD8 naive and one CD8 memory plate were used per donor. Study results and caveats: The study drew on few donors, limiting represented genetic and exposure-history diversity.

The study enrolled healthy HIV-negative adults without recent acute infections or vaccinations as donors. Sequenced by immunoSEQ multiplex PCR; TCRdb stores in-frame clones only, minus some. The table includes 950,000 to 1,100,000 clones, approximately 78% detected once. This clone was counted a few times. Its antigen remains unknown. CDR1 is MNHEY and CDR2 is SMNVEV in the germline V gene (reference sequence). Deletions cut 8 bases from V and 7 bases from J, with 6 bases between. The CDR3 loop spans 10 amino acids. The chain combines TRBV27 with TRBJ2-1; no clear D gene. The sequence was collected from a young man in good health. Some clones in this sample may be carry-over from other donors' samples. Sequencing was performed on memory CD4+ T cells from PBMCs. The subset is: CD45RA-negative fraction. CDR3: CASVRNEQFF. The CDR3 region has the DNA TGTGCCAGCGTACGGAATGAGCAGTTCTTC.